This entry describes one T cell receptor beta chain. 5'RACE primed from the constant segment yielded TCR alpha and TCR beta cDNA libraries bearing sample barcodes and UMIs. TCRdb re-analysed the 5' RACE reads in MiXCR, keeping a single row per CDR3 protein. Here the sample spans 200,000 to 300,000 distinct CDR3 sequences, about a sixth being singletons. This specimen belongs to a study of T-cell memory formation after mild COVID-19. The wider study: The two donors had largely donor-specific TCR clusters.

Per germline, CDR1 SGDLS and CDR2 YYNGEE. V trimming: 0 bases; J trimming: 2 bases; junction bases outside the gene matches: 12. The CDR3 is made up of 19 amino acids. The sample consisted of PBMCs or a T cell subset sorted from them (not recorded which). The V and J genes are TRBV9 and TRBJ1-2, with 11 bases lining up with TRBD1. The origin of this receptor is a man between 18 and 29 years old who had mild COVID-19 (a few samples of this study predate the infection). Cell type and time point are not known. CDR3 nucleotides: TGTGCCAGCAGCGTAGGAGGATGGGACAGGGGGTCCGCGAACTATGGCTACACCTTC. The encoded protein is CASSVGGWDRGSANYGYTF.